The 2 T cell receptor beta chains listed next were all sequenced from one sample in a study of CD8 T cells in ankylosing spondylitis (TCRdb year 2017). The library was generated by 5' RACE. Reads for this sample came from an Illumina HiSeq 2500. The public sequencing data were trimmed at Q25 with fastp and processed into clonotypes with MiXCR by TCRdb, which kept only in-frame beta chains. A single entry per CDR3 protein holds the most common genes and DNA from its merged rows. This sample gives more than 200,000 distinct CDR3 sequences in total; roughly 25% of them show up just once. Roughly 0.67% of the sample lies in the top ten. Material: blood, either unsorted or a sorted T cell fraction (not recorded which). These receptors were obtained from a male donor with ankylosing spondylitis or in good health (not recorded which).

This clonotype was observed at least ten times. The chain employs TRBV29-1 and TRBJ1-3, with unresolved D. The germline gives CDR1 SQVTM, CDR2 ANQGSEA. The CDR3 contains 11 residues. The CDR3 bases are TGCTCCGGGCACTCTGGAAACACCATATATTTT. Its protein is CSGHSGNTIYF.

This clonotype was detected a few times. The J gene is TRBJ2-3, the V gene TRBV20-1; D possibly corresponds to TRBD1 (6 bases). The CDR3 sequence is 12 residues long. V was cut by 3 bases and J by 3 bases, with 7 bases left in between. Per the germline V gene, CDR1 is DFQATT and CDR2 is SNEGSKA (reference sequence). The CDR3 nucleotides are TGCAGTGCTAGCGGACAGACAGATACGCAGTATTTT. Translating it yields CSASGQTDTQYF.